This is a list of T cell receptor beta chains from one sample in a study of cytomegalovirus exposure and HLA in healthy donors. TCRdb's copy holds only in-frame clones and misses some; the assay was immunoSEQ multiplex PCR. The data show about 180,000 clones, approximately 81% seen once. The sequencing sample was made of PBMCs. Receptors originate from a man aged 25-40 years in good health and CMV-seronegative. CDR3s include the opening cysteine and the closing phenylalanine or tryptophan. The D gene is left open where the match is weak. Clone size is given for some rows only: seen once, a few or many times, or a class if the clone is expanded.

clone_size j_call d_call v_call cdr3_nt cdr3_aa
- TRBJ2-2 TRBD2 TRBV5-1 TGCGCCAGCAGCTGGACTAGCGCGAACACCGGGGAGCTGTTTTTT CASSWTSANTGELFF
- TRBJ2-5 - TRBV5-1 TGCGCCAGCAGCGTAGGACAGGGAGGGCAAGAGACCCAGTACTTC CASSVGQGGQETQYF
once TRBJ2-7 TRBD2 TRBV25-1 TGTGCCAGCAGTGAGGGAGGGTACGAGCAGTACTTC CASSEGGYEQYF
- TRBJ2-1 TRBD2 TRBV28 TGTGCCAGCAGTTTATTGACTAGCGGGGTGAGAGGCAATGAGCAGTTCTTC CASSLLTSGVRGNEQFF
- TRBJ1-1 - TRBV2 TGTGCCAGCGGAGCAGGGTGGGACACTGAAGCTTTCTTT CASGAGWDTEAFF
- TRBJ1-1 - TRBV14 TGTGCCAGCAGCCAAGTCCTTGAAGCTTTCTTT CASSQVLEAFF
- TRBJ2-3 - TRBV30 TGTGCCTGGAAAAAGGAGCCCACAGATACGCAGTATTTT CAWKKEPTDTQYF
- TRBJ2-5 TRBD2 TRBV4-1 TGCGCCAGCAGCCAAGATATGGCGGGGGGATCCCAAGAGACCCAGTACTTC CASSQDMAGGSQETQYF
- TRBJ2-7 - TRBV9 TGTGCCAGCAGCGTAGGAGGGGGCGAGCAGTACTTC CASSVGGGEQYF
- TRBJ1-6 TRBD1 TRBV5-6 TGTGCCAGCAGCAGGGTGACAGGGGCTGGGGATTCACCCCTCCACTTT CASSRVTGAGDSPLHF
- TRBJ2-1 - TRBV18 TGTGCCAGCTCACCACTAGGAACGGGAGACTACAATGAGCAGTTCTTC CASSPLGTGDYNEQFF
- TRBJ2-3 - TRBV7-2 TGTGCCAGCAGCTTAGCGTCACCGGGAGTAAGGACAGATACGCAGTATTTT CASSLASPGVRTDTQYF
- TRBJ2-1 TRBD2 TRBV9 TGTGCCAGCAGCAACGGTCCTCATGGCTTGCGGGAGGGCCGGAATGAGCAGTTCTTC CASSNGPHGLREGRNEQFF
- TRBJ2-3 - TRBV7-2 TGTGCCAGCGCCCGGTGGGAGGGCACAGATACGCAGTATTTT CASARWEGTDTQYF
once TRBJ2-1 TRBD2 TRBV5-1 TGCGCCAGCAGCTTACTGACTAGCGGGAGTGATGAGCAGTTCTTC CASSLLTSGSDEQFF
- TRBJ2-1 - TRBV27 TGTGCCAGCAGTTTAGTTGGGAGAGAGCAGTTCTTC CASSLVGREQFF
- TRBJ2-1 - TRBV13 TGTGCCAGCAGCTCATTCACGACAGCCTTCAATGAGCAGTTCTTC CASSSFTTAFNEQFF
- TRBJ1-4 - TRBV7-6 TGTGCCAGCAGCCCTACAGGGTTATCGACTAATGAAAAACTGTTTTTT CASSPTGLSTNEKLFF
- TRBJ1-1 - TRBV7-3 TGTGCCAGCAGCAAAACGGGGGGAAACACTGAAGCTTTCTTT CASSKTGGNTEAFF
- TRBJ2-3 TRBD2 TRBV29-1 TGCAGCGCTCCGACTAGCGGTCCCACAGATACGCAGTATTTT CSAPTSGPTDTQYF
once TRBJ2-5 - TRBV5-4 TGTGCCAGCAGCTTGGTTGGGCGGGCCGGAGAGACCCAGTACTTC CASSLVGRAGETQYF
- TRBJ1-3 TRBD1 TRBV19 TGTGCCAGTAGCAAGACAGGGGCCGTACTCTCTGGAAACACCATATATTTT CASSKTGAVLSGNTIYF
- TRBJ1-1 - TRBV28 TGTGCCAGCAGTGAGCCTGATGATTTACAGGTCATGAACACTGAAGCTTTCTTT CASSEPDDLQVMNTEAFF
- TRBJ2-3 TRBD2 TRBV9 TGTGCCAGCAGCCTTAGCGGGGGGGCTAGCACAGATACGCAGTATTTT CASSLSGGASTDTQYF
- TRBJ2-7 TRBD1 TRBV4-3 TGCGCCAGCAGCCAAGCCAGGGGGTGGTACGAGCAGTACTTC CASSQARGWYEQYF
- TRBJ1-1 - TRBV11-3 TGTGCCAGCAGCGAACGGGGGGGGGACACTGAAGCTTTCTTT CASSERGGDTEAFF
- TRBJ1-2 - TRBV9 TGTGCCAGCAGCGTAGCTACAGAAGGGAGCTATGGCTACACCTTC CASSVATEGSYGYTF
once TRBJ1-2 TRBD1 TRBV5-1 TGCGCCAGCAGCCTGGTGGGACAGGGTTTAGGCTATGGCTACACCTTC CASSLVGQGLGYGYTF
- TRBJ2-3 TRBD2 TRBV18 TGTGCCAGCTCACAACGGGCTAGCGGGAATACAGATACGCAGTATTTT CASSQRASGNTDTQYF
- TRBJ2-3 - TRBV7-2 TGTGCCAGCAGCTTAGGGGGGCGCGTTGGCACAGATACGCAGTATTTT CASSLGGRVGTDTQYF
- TRBJ2-7 - TRBV5-1 TGCGCCAGCAGCTTGGGAGGAGACGAGCAGTACTTC CASSLGGDEQYF
- TRBJ1-5 - TRBV19 TGTGCCAGTCGGATTACAGGATTCGGCAATCAGCCCCAGCATTTT CASRITGFGNQPQHF
- TRBJ2-5 TRBD2 TRBV5-1 TGCGCCAGCAGCTTGACTAGCGGGAGGGAGACCCAGTACTTC CASSLTSGRETQYF
- TRBJ2-5 TRBD2 TRBV30 TGTGCCTGGACCCCGGGAGGGGTTAAAGAGACCCAGTACTTC CAWTPGGVKETQYF
- TRBJ2-7 - TRBV10-2 TGCGCCAGCAGTCACCCGACAGGGCGGGGTGTCGAGCAGTACTTC CASSHPTGRGVEQYF
few TRBJ2-5 - TRBV11-2 TGTGCCAGCAGCTTAGGAGCTAGGGAGACCCAGTACTTC CASSLGARETQYF
- TRBJ1-4 - TRBV15 TGTGCCACCAGCAGCCGCCTCCTGGTCGCCCCGAGTAATGAAAAACTGTTTTTT CATSSRLLVAPSNEKLFF
- TRBJ1-1 - TRBV7-9 TGTTCCAGCAGCTTACTAGGGCAGGGGAACACTGAAGCTTTCTTT CSSSLLGQGNTEAFF
once TRBJ1-2 TRBD1 TRBV2 TGTGCCAGCAGGGGACAGGGGGTCGGTGGCTACACCTTC CASRGQGVGGYTF
- TRBJ1-1 - TRBV19 TGTGCCAGTAGTATGTGGAGTACTGGGAACACTGAAGCTTTCTTT CASSMWSTGNTEAFF
- TRBJ2-2 - TRBV30 TGTGCCTGGAGTGTAAGAGGGTACACCGGGGAGCTGTTTTTT CAWSVRGYTGELFF
- TRBJ2-3 TRBD2 TRBV7-6 TGTGCCAGCAGCTCTCGGAGCGGGAGTAATACGCAGTATTTT CASSSRSGSNTQYF
- TRBJ1-2 - TRBV4-2 TGTGCCAGCAGCCCCCCGAACCAGGGAAACTATGGCTACACCTTC CASSPPNQGNYGYTF
- TRBJ2-5 TRBD1 TRBV5-1 TGCGCCAGCAGCTTGGGGGACAGGGCGGGAGAGACCCAGTACTTC CASSLGDRAGETQYF
- TRBJ1-2 TRBD1 TRBV6-6 TGTGCCAGCGGGGACAGGGTCTATGGCTACACCTTC CASGDRVYGYTF
few TRBJ2-7 - TRBV4-3 TGCGCCAGCAGCCCCGAAGCCCTCTCCTACGAGCAGTACTTC CASSPEALSYEQYF
few TRBJ1-4 TRBD1 TRBV4-1 TGCGCCAGCAGCGAGGACAGGGGTTTGAATGAAAAACTGTTTTTT CASSEDRGLNEKLFF
- TRBJ1-2 - TRBV5-1 TGCGCCAGCGGCAACTTGGGGGCGTCTGATGGCTACACCTTC CASGNLGASDGYTF
- TRBJ2-1 TRBD2 TRBV2 TGTGCCACCCTACTCGGGACTAACAATGAGCAGTTCTTC CATLLGTNNEQFF
once TRBJ2-3 TRBD2 TRBV29-1 TGCAGCGTTGGCGCGGCTAGCGGGAACAGCGGTACGCAGTATTTT CSVGAASGNSGTQYF
- TRBJ1-1 - TRBV6-6 TGTGCCAGCAGTTACGGGACACTTCAGCTCGCTTTCTTT CASSYGTLQLAFF
- TRBJ1-5 - TRBV9 TGTGCCAGCAGCGTAGCTCTTGAGGGTCAGCCCCAGCATTTT CASSVALEGQPQHF
once TRBJ2-2 TRBD2 TRBV15 TGTGCCACCAGCAGAGATGGGGGGGTTCTTCACACCGGGGAGCTGTTTTTT CATSRDGGVLHTGELFF
- TRBJ1-1 TRBD1 TRBV28 TGTGCCAGCAGTAGCCGACAGGGGAGGAACACTGAAGCTTTCTTT CASSSRQGRNTEAFF
- TRBJ2-6 TRBD2 TRBV28 TGTGCGAAGTTGGATCTAGATTGGCGGGAGAAAAGCTCTGGGGCCAACGTCCTGACTTTC CAKLDLDWREKSSGANVLTF
- TRBJ1-1 - TRBV30 TGTGCCTGGAAGGCGTCCAGGGAAGCTTTCTTT CAWKASREAFF
- TRBJ1-6 - TRBV6-1 TGTGCCAGCAGTGTGCAGGGGAGGGCCTATAATTCACCCCTCCACTTT CASSVQGRAYNSPLHF
- TRBJ2-7 TRBD1 TRBV30 TGTGCCTGGAGTGCCCCCCGCGGACAGGGGGCGTACGAGCAGTACTTC CAWSAPRGQGAYEQYF